The 4 T cell receptor beta chains below all came from one sample that was sequenced in a study of shared T cell receptors in the human thymus. This table comes from immunoSEQ multiplex PCR, and its TCRdb copy is limited to in-frame clones, with some not included. The table includes some 660,000 clones, more than 75% detected once. These data were also reused for a study on human thymus T cells.

The sequencing sample was made of thymocytes. Source of these receptors: a boy younger than two with a congenital heart defect.

The chain recombines TRBV6-5 with TRBJ2-3; D remains unclear. CDR3 length: 15 residues. Trimming stripped 0 bases from V and 3 bases from J, with 10 bases between. Germline lookup yields CDR1 MNHEY and CDR2 SVGAGI. The CDR3 reads CASSYSSPLTDTQYF. The DNA for the CDR3 is TGTGCCAGCAGTTACTCGAGCCCGCTTACAGATACGCAGTATTTT.

The V and J genes are TRBV2 and TRBJ2-2, with D unresolved. With 6 bases removed from V and 0 bases from J, the gap between germline ends came to 11 bases. Germline CDR1 is SNHLY and CDR2 is FYNNEI. The CDR3 contains 15 residues. The CDR3 spells CASRSLESNTGELFF. CDR3 sequence (DNA): TGTGCCAGCAGGTCTCTTGAGTCGAACACCGGGGAGCTGTTTTTT.

J is TRBJ1-2 and V is TRBV6-5; D not resolved. The length of the CDR3 is 14 residues. Between the trimmed V and J ends, which lost 7 bases and 8 bases, there was a span of 20 bases. Germline-derived CDR1 and CDR2 are MNHEY and SVGAGI. CDR3 sequence (DNA): TGTGCCAGCACTCCTACGGTCTCCGGGTCGGGCTACACCTTC. Amino acids: CASTPTVSGSGYTF.

The gene calls are TRBV28 and TRBJ2-7; D may be TRBD1 (6 bases). CDR3 size: 13 residues. Germline assignment: CDR1 MDHEN and CDR2 SYDVKM. Trimming took 6 bases from V and 6 from J, leaving 15 bases between them. CDR3 residues: CASRPTTGFEQYF. CDR3 bases: TGTGCCAGCAGGCCGACTACAGGGTTCGAGCAGTACTTC.